This T cell receptor beta chain was recovered during a study of identical twins. The trim removed 8 bases at V and 6 bases at J, leaving 8 bases unmatched. The CDR3 covers 14 residues. Germline V gives CDR1 LNHNV, CDR2 YYDKDF (reference sequence). TCRdb passed the 5' RACE reads through MiXCR, listing each CDR3 protein once. The sample gives about 250,000 distinct CDR3 sequences, approximately 7.9% of which show up once; about 5.6% is in the top ten. These sequences were also reported in another study, on yellow fever vaccine responses in identical twins. That paper notes: Among the twins, the vaccine T cell response reportedly seemed partly convergent and partly personalized.

The chain is built from TRBV15 and TRBJ2-1; 9 nucleotides match TRBD2. Sequencing used CD8+ T cells sorted from blood. The sequence came from a woman between 18 and 29 years old in good health. CDR3 loop: CATGFSGSGNEQFF. The CDR3 DNA reads TGTGCCACCGGGTTTAGCGGGAGTGGCAATGAGCAGTTCTTC. The variable domain in full, completed from reference TRBV15 and TRBJ2-1, reads DAMVIQNPRYQVTQFGKPVTLSCSQTLNHNVMYWYQQKSSQAPKLLFHYYDKDFNNEADTPDNFQSRRPNTSFCFLDIRSPGLGDTAMYLCATGFSGSGNEQFFGPGTRLTVL.